Listed below are T cell receptor beta chains from one sample, sequenced in a study of cytomegalovirus exposure and HLA in healthy donors. Only in-frame clones appear in the TCRdb table, and some are missing; sequencing was by immunoSEQ multiplex PCR. The sample contains fewer than 200,000 clones, about four fifths of which appear only once. Sample: PBMCs. Source of these receptors: a man in his thirties or forties in good health and CMV-seronegative. The CDR3 runs from the conserved cysteine through the conserved F or W. The D gene is left open where the match is weak. Clone size is stated in some rows and not others, as once, few, many or a class when expanded.

j_gene | v_gene | abundance | d_gene | CDR3aa | CDR3nt
TRBJ1-6 | TRBV27 | once | - | CASSPDWSRESPLHF | TGTGCCAGCAGCCCCGACTGGAGCCGTGAGTCACCCCTCCACTTT
TRBJ2-7 | TRBV4-1 | - | - | CASRESWTVLDEQYF | TGCGCCAGCAGGGAGAGTTGGACAGTCCTCGACGAGCAGTACTTC
TRBJ1-2 | TRBV5-1 | - | - | CASSYGVGYGYTF | TGCGCCAGCAGCTACGGGGTCGGCTATGGCTACACCTTC
TRBJ1-2 | TRBV5-4 | - | TRBD1 | CASSTPGQFWGYTF | TGTGCCAGCAGCACCCCGGGACAGTTCTGGGGCTACACCTTC
TRBJ1-5 | TRBV19 | - | - | CAIGANSNQPQHF | TGTGCCATTGGAGCTAATAGCAATCAGCCCCAGCATTTT
TRBJ2-7 | TRBV7-2 | - | TRBD1 | CASSDRDRSFYEQYF | TGTGCCAGCAGCGACCGGGACAGGTCCTTCTACGAGCAGTACTTC
TRBJ2-3 | TRBV19 | few | - | CASSIAASRGPDTQYF | TGTGCCAGTAGTATAGCGGCTAGCAGGGGTCCAGATACGCAGTATTTT
TRBJ1-4 | TRBV5-4 | - | - | CASSQFGASNEKLFF | TGTGCCAGCAGCCAGTTTGGAGCCTCGAATGAAAAACTGTTTTTT
TRBJ1-6 | TRBV5-1 | - | - | CASSGGTTRNSPLHF | TGCGCCAGCAGCGGAGGGACGACTAGAAATTCACCCCTCCACTTT
TRBJ1-4 | TRBV19 | few | TRBD1 | CASSATGTGAEKLFF | TGTGCCAGCTCCGCTACCGGGACAGGGGCCGAAAAACTGTTTTTT
TRBJ1-1 | TRBV7-2 | - | - | CASRYGGGDRQVTEAFF | TGTGCCAGCAGATATGGGGGGGGCGACAGGCAAGTGACTGAAGCTTTCTTT
TRBJ1-2 | TRBV5-6 | few | TRBD1 | CASSRGTGSFNGYTF | TGTGCCAGCAGCCGGGGGACAGGGAGTTTCAATGGCTACACCTTC
TRBJ1-1 | TRBV11-1 | - | - | CASSQQGDTEAFF | TGTGCCAGCAGCCAACAGGGAGACACTGAAGCTTTCTTT
TRBJ2-5 | TRBV27 | - | TRBD2 | CASSLTSGYQETQYF | TGTGCCAGCAGTTTAACTAGCGGGTACCAAGAGACCCAGTACTTC
TRBJ2-1 | TRBV19 | - | TRBD1 | CASSIGTGTHNEQFF | TGTGCCAGTAGTATTGGGACAGGGACCCACAATGAGCAGTTCTTC
TRBJ1-2 | TRBV14 | - | - | CASSLWAVPNYGYTF | TGTGCCAGCAGCCTCTGGGCAGTTCCGAACTATGGCTACACCTTC
TRBJ1-5 | TRBV6-4 | - | - | CASSDPDRSYSNQPQHF | TGTGCCAGCAGTGACCCGGACAGATCCTATAGCAATCAGCCCCAGCATTTT
TRBJ1-1 | TRBV28 | - | - | CASSFPGRNTEAFF | TGTGCCAGCAGTTTCCCCGGTCGGAACACTGAAGCTTTCTTT
TRBJ2-2 | TRBV7-3 | few | - | CASSLRGPGQINANTGELFF | TGTGCCAGCAGCTTAAGGGGCCCGGGACAAATCAATGCGAACACCGGGGAGCTGTTTTTT
TRBJ1-1 | TRBV10-3 | few | TRBD1 | CAISESWGTGTSTEAFF | TGTGCCATCAGTGAGTCGTGGGGGACAGGGACGAGCACTGAAGCTTTCTTT
TRBJ2-1 | TRBV12-5 | - | - | CASGFGRDTYNEQFF | TGTGCTAGTGGTTTCGGCCGGGACACTTACAATGAGCAGTTCTTC
TRBJ2-7 | TRBV11-2 | few | TRBD2 | CASRLAGGSYEQYF | TGTGCCAGCAGATTAGCGGGAGGGTCCTACGAGCAGTACTTC
TRBJ1-2 | TRBV5-1 | few | - | CASSTGGGTLYGYTF | TGCGCCAGCAGCACTGGCGGCGGAACACTCTATGGCTACACCTTC
TRBJ1-1 | TRBV19 | - | TRBD1 | CASRNQGGTEAFF | TGTGCCAGCAGGAATCAGGGGGGCACTGAAGCTTTCTTT
TRBJ1-1 | TRBV6-1 | - | TRBD1 | CASSRDRDGSTEAFF | TGTGCCAGCAGTCGCGACAGGGACGGAAGCACTGAAGCTTTCTTT
TRBJ1-6 | TRBV27 | - | - | CASATRWAGALYSPLHF | TGTGCCAGCGCTACCCGATGGGCAGGGGCTTTATATTCACCCCTCCACTTT
TRBJ2-6 | TRBV4-3 | - | - | CAGSNRGPGANVLTF | TGCGCCGGCAGCAATAGGGGTCCAGGGGCCAACGTCCTGACTTTC
TRBJ1-5 | TRBV28 | - | - | CASSYGLSNQPQHF | TGTGCCAGCAGTTACGGACTTAGCAATCAGCCCCAGCATTTT
TRBJ1-3 | TRBV6-1 | - | TRBD1 | CASSLDRETGNTIYF | TGTGCCAGCAGCCTGGACAGGGAAACTGGAAACACCATATATTTT
TRBJ2-1 | TRBV7-9 | - | TRBD2 | CASSPGLAGPYNEQFF | TGTGCCAGCAGCCCGGGACTAGCGGGACCTTACAATGAGCAGTTCTTC
TRBJ2-5 | TRBV7-7 | - | TRBD2 | CASSLADIAGGKETQYF | TGTGCCAGCAGCTTAGCAGATATAGCGGGAGGTAAAGAGACCCAGTACTTC
TRBJ1-1 | TRBV28 | - | TRBD1 | CASWTGVNTEAFF | TGTGCCAGCTGGACAGGGGTGAACACTGAAGCTTTCTTT
TRBJ2-1 | TRBV7-9 | - | - | CASELSNEQFF | TGTGCCAGCGAACTTAGCAATGAGCAGTTCTTC
TRBJ2-7 | TRBV7-3 | - | - | CASSLDSLTSYEQYF | TGTGCCAGCAGCTTGGACAGCCTTACCTCCTACGAGCAGTACTTC
TRBJ2-3 | TRBV7-5 | - | - | CVRSLIGQGHTDTQYF | TGTGTCAGAAGCTTAATCGGTCAGGGACACACAGATACGCAGTATTTT
TRBJ1-2 | TRBV4-3 | - | - | CASSQLERSGYTF | TGCGCCAGCAGCCAACTCGAGAGGAGTGGCTACACCTTC
TRBJ2-1 | TRBV5-1 | - | - | CASSLRRAPNEQFF | TGCGCCAGCAGCTTGCGTCGAGCCCCCAATGAGCAGTTCTTC
TRBJ2-7 | TRBV21-1 | - | - | CASTGSQQYF | TGTGCCAGCACGGGGTCTCAGCAGTACTTC
TRBJ1-2 | TRBV28 | - | TRBD1 | CASSFSGTGVFGYTF | TGTGCCAGCAGTTTTTCGGGGACAGGGGTATTTGGCTACACCTTC
TRBJ2-5 | TRBV27 | - | - | CASSQGLRGGGETQYF | TGTGCCAGCAGTCAAGGGTTGAGGGGGGGTGGAGAGACCCAGTACTTC
TRBJ2-2 | TRBV5-1 | - | - | CASSFGREDTGELFF | TGCGCCAGCAGCTTTGGCAGGGAGGACACCGGGGAGCTGTTTTTT
TRBJ2-3 | TRBV7-2 | - | TRBD2 | CASSSRAGGTDTQYF | TGTGCCAGCAGCTCCCGAGCGGGGGGGACAGATACGCAGTATTTT
TRBJ2-7 | TRBV10-3 | - | - | CAISELLPGEQYF | TGTGCCATCAGTGAACTACTCCCGGGCGAGCAGTACTTC
TRBJ2-7 | TRBV25-1 | - | - | CASSEWSQGNEQYF | TGTGCCAGCAGTGAATGGTCCCAGGGCAACGAGCAGTACTTC
TRBJ2-5 | TRBV6-5 | - | - | CASSKTTGIQETQYF | TGTGCCAGCAGTAAGACAACAGGAATCCAAGAGACCCAGTACTTC
TRBJ1-1 | TRBV11-1 | - | - | CASSFGGEDTEAFF | TGTGCCAGCAGCTTCGGAGGGGAGGACACTGAAGCTTTCTTT
TRBJ1-3 | TRBV30 | - | - | CAWSGQAISGNTIYF | TGTGCCTGGAGTGGGCAGGCAATCTCTGGAAACACCATATATTTT
TRBJ2-7 | TRBV7-9 | - | TRBD1 | CASSLAPYRGKYEQYF | TGTGCCAGCAGCTTAGCGCCTTACAGGGGGAAATACGAGCAGTACTTC
TRBJ2-1 | TRBV27 | - | TRBD2 | CASSYSGGAGEQFF | TGTGCCAGCAGTTACAGCGGGGGGGCAGGAGAGCAGTTCTTC
TRBJ2-2 | TRBV2 | - | - | CASINRNTGELFF | TGTGCCAGCATAAACAGAAACACCGGGGAGCTGTTTTTT
TRBJ2-7 | TRBV28 | - | - | CASSLGRPTNYEQYF | TGTGCCAGCAGTTTAGGCAGGCCTACGAACTACGAGCAGTACTTC